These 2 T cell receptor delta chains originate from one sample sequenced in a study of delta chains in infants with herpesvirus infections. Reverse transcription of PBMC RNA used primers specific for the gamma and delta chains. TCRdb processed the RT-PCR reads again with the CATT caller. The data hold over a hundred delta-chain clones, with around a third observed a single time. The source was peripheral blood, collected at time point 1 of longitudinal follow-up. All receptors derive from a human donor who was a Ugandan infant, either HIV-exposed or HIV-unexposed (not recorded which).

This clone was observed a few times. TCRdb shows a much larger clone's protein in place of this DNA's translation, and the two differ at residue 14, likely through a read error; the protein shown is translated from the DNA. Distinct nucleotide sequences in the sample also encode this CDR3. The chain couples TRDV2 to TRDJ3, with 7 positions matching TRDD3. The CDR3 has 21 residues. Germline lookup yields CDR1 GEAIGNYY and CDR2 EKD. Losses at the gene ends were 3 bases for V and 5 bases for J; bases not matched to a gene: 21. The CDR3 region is CACDAIFTGDNDLRDTRQMFF. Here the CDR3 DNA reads TGTGCCTGTGACGCCATCTTTACTGGGGATAACGACCTCAGGGACACCCGACAGATGTTTTTC.

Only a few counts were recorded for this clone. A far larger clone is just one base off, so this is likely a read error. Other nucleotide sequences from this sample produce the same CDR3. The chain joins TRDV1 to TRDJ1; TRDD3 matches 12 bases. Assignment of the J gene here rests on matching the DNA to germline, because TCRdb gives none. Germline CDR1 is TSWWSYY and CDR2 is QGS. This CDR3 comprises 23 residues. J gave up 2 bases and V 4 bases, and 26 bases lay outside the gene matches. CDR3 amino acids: CALGVILPKRTGGYPSPTDKLIF. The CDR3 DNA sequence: TGTGCTCTTGGGGTTATCCTTCCTAAACGTACTGGGGGATACCCGAGCCCGACCGATAAACTCATCTTT.